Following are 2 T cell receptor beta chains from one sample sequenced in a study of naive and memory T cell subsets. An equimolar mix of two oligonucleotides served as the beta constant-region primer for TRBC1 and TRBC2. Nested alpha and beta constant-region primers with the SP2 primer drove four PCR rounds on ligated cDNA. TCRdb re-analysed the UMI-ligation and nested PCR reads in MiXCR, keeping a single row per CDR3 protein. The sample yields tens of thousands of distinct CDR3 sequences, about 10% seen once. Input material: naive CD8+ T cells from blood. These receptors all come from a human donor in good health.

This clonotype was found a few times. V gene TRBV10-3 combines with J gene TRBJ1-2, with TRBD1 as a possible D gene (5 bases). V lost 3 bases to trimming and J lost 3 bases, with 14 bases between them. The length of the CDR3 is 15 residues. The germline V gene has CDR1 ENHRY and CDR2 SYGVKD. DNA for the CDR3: TGTGCCATCAGTGAAAGGCAGGGTGACTACTATGGCTACACCTTC. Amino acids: CAISERQGDYYGYTF.

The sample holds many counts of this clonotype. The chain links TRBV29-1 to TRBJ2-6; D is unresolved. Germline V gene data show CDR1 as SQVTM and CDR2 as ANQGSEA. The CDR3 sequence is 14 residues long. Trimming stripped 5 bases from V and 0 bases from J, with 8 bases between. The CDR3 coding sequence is TGCAGCGTTTACGGCGACTCTGGGGCCAACGTCCTGACTTTC. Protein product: CSVYGDSGANVLTF.